A selection of T cell receptor beta chains follows, all from one sample in a study of blood T cell repertoires in COVID-19. Data came from immunoSEQ multiplex PCR; TCRdb stores just in-frame clones and leaves some out. In the table there are under 300,000 clones, around 83% of which are singletons. The sequencing input was peripheral blood. The receptors originated from a man aged 30 to 39 who had recovered from COVID-19. Both conserved end residues are part of each CDR3. D genes are given only for firm matches. Part of the rows lack a size; the others show once, few, many or a class for expanded clones.

V gene: TRBV10-3
D gene: NA
J gene: TRBJ1-5
clone size: NA
CDR3 DNA: TGTGCCATCAGCCGTGGATCTAACAGGGAGCCCCAGCATTTT
CDR3 protein: CAISRGSNREPQHF

V gene: TRBV11-2
D gene: NA
J gene: TRBJ2-1
clone size: NA
CDR3 DNA: TGTGCCAGCAGCTACGGCTCCCGGGGGGAGCAGTTCTTC
CDR3 protein: CASSYGSRGEQFF

V gene: TRBV4-2
D gene: TRBD2
J gene: TRBJ2-2
clone size: NA
CDR3 DNA: TGTGCCAGCAGCCAAGATAAACTAGCGGGGGCTCTTGGGGCCGGGGAGCTGTTTTTT
CDR3 protein: CASSQDKLAGALGAGELFF

V gene: TRBV6-5
D gene: NA
J gene: TRBJ1-2
clone size: NA
CDR3 DNA: TGTGCCAGCAGTCAGGGAGGCAGTTTAGTCTATGGCTACACCTTC
CDR3 protein: CASSQGGSLVYGYTF

V gene: TRBV7-8
D gene: NA
J gene: TRBJ1-5
clone size: NA
CDR3 DNA: TGTGCCAGCAGCTTAGATCGTCCTCAGCCCCAGCATTTT
CDR3 protein: CASSLDRPQPQHF

V gene: TRBV10-3
D gene: NA
J gene: TRBJ2-7
clone size: NA
CDR3 DNA: TGTGCCATCAGTGCGGGGTCCTACGAGCAGTACTTC
CDR3 protein: CAISAGSYEQYF

V gene: TRBV19
D gene: NA
J gene: TRBJ1-3
clone size: NA
CDR3 DNA: TGTGCCAGTAGTCGTGGTGCGGCAGCCTCTGGAAACACCATATATTTT
CDR3 protein: CASSRGAAASGNTIYF

V gene: TRBV4-1
D gene: NA
J gene: TRBJ2-3
clone size: NA
CDR3 DNA: TGCGCCAGCAGCCAAATCCCGGGGGGCTACACAGATACGCAGTATTTT
CDR3 protein: CASSQIPGGYTDTQYF

V gene: TRBV6-5
D gene: NA
J gene: TRBJ1-2
clone size: NA
CDR3 DNA: TGTGCCAGCAGTACCGGGATAACTAACTATGGCTACACCTTC
CDR3 protein: CASSTGITNYGYTF

V gene: TRBV28
D gene: NA
J gene: TRBJ2-3
clone size: NA
CDR3 DNA: TGTGCCAGCAGTCCAGGGGGACTAGGAGCAGATACGCAGTATTTT
CDR3 protein: CASSPGGLGADTQYF

V gene: TRBV11-2
D gene: NA
J gene: TRBJ2-3
clone size: once
CDR3 DNA: TGTGCCAGCAGCTTAGGCGCGGCCAGGGGCACAGATACGCAGTATTTT
CDR3 protein: CASSLGAARGTDTQYF

V gene: TRBV19
D gene: NA
J gene: TRBJ2-5
clone size: NA
CDR3 DNA: TGTGCCAGTGACGGGGGGCGTGCAGAGACCCAGTACTTC
CDR3 protein: CASDGGRAETQYF

V gene: TRBV4-2
D gene: TRBD1
J gene: TRBJ2-1
clone size: NA
CDR3 DNA: TGTGCCAGCAGCCAACCCGGGACAGGCAATGAGCAGTTCTTC
CDR3 protein: CASSQPGTGNEQFF

V gene: TRBV15
D gene: NA
J gene: TRBJ1-2
clone size: NA
CDR3 DNA: TGTGCCACCAGCAGAGCTAACAAGGGCCGGGGCTATGGCTACACCTTC
CDR3 protein: CATSRANKGRGYGYTF

V gene: TRBV19
D gene: NA
J gene: TRBJ2-7
clone size: once
CDR3 DNA: TGTGCCAGTAGTATTTCGCGGGGAGACTACTACGAGCAGTACTTC
CDR3 protein: CASSISRGDYYEQYF

V gene: TRBV7-9
D gene: NA
J gene: TRBJ2-3
clone size: NA
CDR3 DNA: TGTGCCAGCAGCGAAGGGGTCTATAGCACAGATACGCAGTATTTT
CDR3 protein: CASSEGVYSTDTQYF

V gene: TRBV6-6
D gene: NA
J gene: TRBJ1-1
clone size: NA
CDR3 DNA: TGTGCCAGCAGTTACGAGTCCCAGGCCTCAGCCGCTTTCTTT
CDR3 protein: CASSYESQASAAFF

V gene: TRBV20-1
D gene: NA
J gene: TRBJ2-7
clone size: NA
CDR3 DNA: TGCAGTGCTAGTCGTTCTGACAGCTTCTCCTACGAGCAGTACTTC
CDR3 protein: CSASRSDSFSYEQYF

V gene: TRBV29-1
D gene: NA
J gene: TRBJ2-2
clone size: NA
CDR3 DNA: TGCAGCGTTCGCCGCCGGACAGAGAACACCGGGGAGCTGTTTTTT
CDR3 protein: CSVRRRTENTGELFF

V gene: TRBV6-6
D gene: TRBD1
J gene: TRBJ2-3
clone size: NA
CDR3 DNA: TGTGCCAGCAGGCCTACAGGGGCGGATACGCAGTATTTT
CDR3 protein: CASRPTGADTQYF

V gene: TRBV5-4
D gene: TRBD2
J gene: TRBJ2-1
clone size: NA
CDR3 DNA: TGTGCCAGCAGCCCCGGGGGGGCATCCTACAATGAGCAGTTCTTC
CDR3 protein: CASSPGGASYNEQFF

V gene: TRBV10-1
D gene: NA
J gene: TRBJ2-1
clone size: NA
CDR3 DNA: TGCGCCAGCAGTGAGTTTGCTAGCTGGGATGAGCAGTTCTTC
CDR3 protein: CASSEFASWDEQFF

V gene: TRBV4-1
D gene: NA
J gene: TRBJ2-3
clone size: NA
CDR3 DNA: TGCGCCAGCAGCCACGAGGGGGTGACCACAGATACGCAGTATTTT
CDR3 protein: CASSHEGVTTDTQYF

V gene: TRBV12-3/TRBV12-4
D gene: TRBD1
J gene: TRBJ1-2
clone size: once
CDR3 DNA: TGTGCCAGCAGGGGGACAGGGGGTGGCTACACCTTC
CDR3 protein: CASRGTGGGYTF

V gene: TRBV5-1
D gene: TRBD2
J gene: TRBJ2-5
clone size: NA
CDR3 DNA: TGCGCCAGCAGCTTGGCTAGCGGGGAAGAGACCCAGTACTTC
CDR3 protein: CASSLASGEETQYF

V gene: TRBV28
D gene: TRBD1
J gene: TRBJ1-1
clone size: NA
CDR3 DNA: TGTGCCAGCAGAGAACCCTACAGGGGAGGAGGTGAAGCTTTCTTT
CDR3 protein: CASREPYRGGGEAFF

V gene: TRBV2
D gene: TRBD2
J gene: TRBJ2-1
clone size: NA
CDR3 DNA: TGTGCCAGCAGTGAACCGGGCGGGGGGGCCTACAATGAGCAGTTCTTC
CDR3 protein: CASSEPGGGAYNEQFF

V gene: TRBV5-1
D gene: TRBD1
J gene: TRBJ1-1
clone size: NA
CDR3 DNA: TGCGCCAGCAGCCCCACCCGGGACAGGGTGGGGGGCACTGAAGCTTTCTTT
CDR3 protein: CASSPTRDRVGGTEAFF

V gene: TRBV27
D gene: NA
J gene: TRBJ2-2
clone size: NA
CDR3 DNA: TGTGCCAGCAGTTCAGACATACGGAACACCGGGGAGCTGTTTTTT
CDR3 protein: CASSSDIRNTGELFF

V gene: TRBV5-1
D gene: NA
J gene: TRBJ2-5
clone size: NA
CDR3 DNA: TGCGCCAGCAGCTTGGTGGGAGCTTACTCCTGGGAGACCCAGTACTTC
CDR3 protein: CASSLVGAYSWETQYF

V gene: TRBV24-1
D gene: NA
J gene: TRBJ1-4
clone size: NA
CDR3 DNA: TGTGCCACCAGTGATTTTTGGCGGCGGAATGAAAAACTGTTTTTT
CDR3 protein: CATSDFWRRNEKLFF

V gene: TRBV15
D gene: TRBD2
J gene: TRBJ2-3
clone size: NA
CDR3 DNA: TGTGCCACCAGCAGAGATCGTAGCGGGGGGGCGGATACGCAGTATTTT
CDR3 protein: CATSRDRSGGADTQYF

V gene: TRBV7-9
D gene: NA
J gene: TRBJ1-2
clone size: NA
CDR3 DNA: TGTGCCAGCAGAGGCCCGGGGGAAGCGCGGGGCTACACCTTC
CDR3 protein: CASRGPGEARGYTF

V gene: TRBV20-1
D gene: NA
J gene: TRBJ2-7
clone size: few
CDR3 DNA: TGCAGTGCTGGAAGGAGTCACGAGCAGTACTTC
CDR3 protein: CSAGRSHEQYF

V gene: TRBV27
D gene: NA
J gene: TRBJ1-1
clone size: NA
CDR3 DNA: TGTGCCAGCAGTTTACCCTCGAGAAGACAAGGCACTGAAGCTTTCTTT
CDR3 protein: CASSLPSRRQGTEAFF

V gene: TRBV7-8
D gene: TRBD1
J gene: TRBJ1-6
clone size: NA
CDR3 DNA: TGTGCCAGCAGCTTACAGGGACAGGGGATGTCACCCCTCCACTTT
CDR3 protein: CASSLQGQGMSPLHF

V gene: TRBV6-2/TRBV6-3
D gene: NA
J gene: TRBJ2-4
clone size: NA
CDR3 DNA: TGTGCCAGCAGTTTGGGGCTACCAGCCAGAGCCAAAAACATTCAGTACTTC
CDR3 protein: CASSLGLPARAKNIQYF

V gene: TRBV6-6
D gene: TRBD1
J gene: TRBJ1-4
clone size: NA
CDR3 DNA: TGTGCCAGCAGTTACCCCGGGACAGGGAGTGAAAAACTGTTTTTT
CDR3 protein: CASSYPGTGSEKLFF

V gene: TRBV27
D gene: TRBD1
J gene: TRBJ1-1
clone size: NA
CDR3 DNA: TGTGCCAGCCGACAGGGTTTGGGCACTGAAGCTTTCTTT
CDR3 protein: CASRQGLGTEAFF

V gene: TRBV2
D gene: TRBD1
J gene: TRBJ1-1
clone size: few
CDR3 DNA: TGTGCCAGCAGACAGGGGGCCACTGAAGCTTTCTTT
CDR3 protein: CASRQGATEAFF

V gene: TRBV10-3
D gene: NA
J gene: TRBJ1-1
clone size: NA
CDR3 DNA: TGTGCCATCAGTGAGTTGATCACGGGGGTGAACACTGAAGCTTTCTTT
CDR3 protein: CAISELITGVNTEAFF

V gene: TRBV7-3
D gene: TRBD1
J gene: TRBJ1-1
clone size: NA
CDR3 DNA: TGTGCCAGCAGCTCCACAGGGGGCTTGGCTGAAGCTTTCTTT
CDR3 protein: CASSSTGGLAEAFF

V gene: TRBV18
D gene: TRBD1
J gene: TRBJ2-3
clone size: NA
CDR3 DNA: TGTGCCAGCTCACCATTCCGGACAGGTTACACAGATACGCAGTATTTT
CDR3 protein: CASSPFRTGYTDTQYF

V gene: TRBV28
D gene: NA
J gene: TRBJ1-6
clone size: NA
CDR3 DNA: TGTGCCAGCAGGGGCCTTGTTAATTCACCCCTCCACTTT
CDR3 protein: CASRGLVNSPLHF

V gene: TRBV13
D gene: TRBD1
J gene: TRBJ1-4
clone size: NA
CDR3 DNA: TGTGCCAGCAGCACATCAGGGGGTTTGAACGAAAAACTGTTTTTT
CDR3 protein: CASSTSGGLNEKLFF

V gene: TRBV19
D gene: NA
J gene: TRBJ1-2
clone size: NA
CDR3 DNA: TGTGCCAGTAGTATAGGGGCAGCCATGGATGGCTACACCTTC
CDR3 protein: CASSIGAAMDGYTF

V gene: TRBV18
D gene: NA
J gene: TRBJ2-1
clone size: NA
CDR3 DNA: TGTGCCAGCTCACCACCTTCTGTACAGAGAAATGAGCAGTTCTTC
CDR3 protein: CASSPPSVQRNEQFF

V gene: TRBV2
D gene: TRBD1
J gene: TRBJ1-1
clone size: NA
CDR3 DNA: TGTGCCAGCAGTCCACTGACAGGGGGGACTGAAGCTTTCTTT
CDR3 protein: CASSPLTGGTEAFF

V gene: TRBV9
D gene: TRBD1
J gene: TRBJ1-6
clone size: NA
CDR3 DNA: TGTGCCAGCAGCCTATCCGGGACAGGGTCCTCACCCCTCCACTTT
CDR3 protein: CASSLSGTGSSPLHF

V gene: TRBV29-1
D gene: NA
J gene: TRBJ2-1
clone size: NA
CDR3 DNA: TGCAGCGTTGATGAGGACTACAATGAGCAGTTCTTC
CDR3 protein: CSVDEDYNEQFF

V gene: TRBV19
D gene: TRBD2
J gene: TRBJ2-5
clone size: NA
CDR3 DNA: TGTGCCAGTAGTCCCCCGGGACTACAAGAGACCCAGTACTTC
CDR3 protein: CASSPPGLQETQYF

V gene: TRBV7-2
D gene: NA
J gene: TRBJ2-5
clone size: NA
CDR3 DNA: TGTGCCAGCAGCTTAACCGGGGGCCAAGAGACCCAGTACTTC
CDR3 protein: CASSLTGGQETQYF

V gene: TRBV5-5
D gene: TRBD2
J gene: TRBJ2-5
clone size: NA
CDR3 DNA: TGTGCCAGCAGCTCCACTAGCGGGGGGGCCTGGGAGACCCAGTACTTC
CDR3 protein: CASSSTSGGAWETQYF

V gene: TRBV11-2
D gene: NA
J gene: TRBJ2-3
clone size: NA
CDR3 DNA: TGTGCCAGCAGCTTAAGGGCGGACTCCACAAGCACAGATACGCAGTATTTT
CDR3 protein: CASSLRADSTSTDTQYF

V gene: TRBV7-7
D gene: NA
J gene: TRBJ2-5
clone size: NA
CDR3 DNA: TGTGCCAGCAGCCAAACCCGGGCCGGGGGAGAGGCCCAGTACTTC
CDR3 protein: CASSQTRAGGEAQYF

V gene: TRBV5-1
D gene: NA
J gene: TRBJ2-3
clone size: NA
CDR3 DNA: TGCGCCAGCAGCTTGGCAAGACGGGGGTCTGGAGATACGCAGTATTTT
CDR3 protein: CASSLARRGSGDTQYF

V gene: TRBV7-9
D gene: TRBD1
J gene: TRBJ1-1
clone size: NA
CDR3 DNA: TGTGCCAGCAGCAGGGACAGGGGGTCCATGAACACTGAAGCTTTCTTT
CDR3 protein: CASSRDRGSMNTEAFF

V gene: TRBV12-3/TRBV12-4
D gene: NA
J gene: TRBJ2-1
clone size: NA
CDR3 DNA: TGTGCCAGCAGTTTAGGGGCAGGGGAGCAGTTCTTC
CDR3 protein: CASSLGAGEQFF

V gene: TRBV2
D gene: TRBD2
J gene: TRBJ2-7
clone size: NA
CDR3 DNA: TGTGCCAGCACCGGGACTAACTCCTACGAGCAGTACTTC
CDR3 protein: CASTGTNSYEQYF